This T cell receptor (beta chain) was profiled in a study of blood T cells in healthy people across ages. Healthy individuals of Caucasian origin from Russia, aged roughly 6 to 90, served as donors. This clonotype was picked up a small number of times. Sample-barcoded 5' priming and a J-beta primer mix drove a second PCR of about 6 to 12 cycles. TCRdb independently ran MiXCR on the 5' RACE reads; one entry per CDR3 protein. The table includes around 500,000 distinct CDR3 sequences, about 27% detected once. The germline gives CDR1 MNHEY, CDR2 SMNVEV (reference sequence). The CDR3 contains 14 residues. The same sample was also used in a study of T cells of mothers and their children.

The sequencing sample was made of blood. This chain links TRBV27 with TRBJ2-5; D is possibly TRBD1 (5 bases). The better agreement between TRBJ2-7 and the DNA end casts doubt on the J call. This sequence originates from a boy aged 2 to 9 in good health. The CDR3 region is CASSPQLDNYEQYF. The CDR3 DNA reads as TGTGCCAGCAGTCCGCAGTTGGACAATTACGAGCAGTACTTC.